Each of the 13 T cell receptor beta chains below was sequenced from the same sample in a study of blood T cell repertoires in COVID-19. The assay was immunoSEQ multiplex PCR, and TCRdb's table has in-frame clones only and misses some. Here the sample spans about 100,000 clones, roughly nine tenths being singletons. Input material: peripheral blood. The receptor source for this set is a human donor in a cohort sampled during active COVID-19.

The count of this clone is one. The CDR3 coding sequence is TGTGCCAGCAGTTACCTGGACACGTCTAGCACAGATACGCAGTATTTT. It encodes CASSYLDTSSTDTQYF. The chain employs TRBV6-6 and TRBJ2-3; D might be TRBD1 (5 bases). Trimming stripped 2 bases from V and 0 bases from J, with 12 bases between. The CDR3 is 16 residues long. Germline CDR1 and CDR2: MNHNY and SVGAGI (reference sequence).

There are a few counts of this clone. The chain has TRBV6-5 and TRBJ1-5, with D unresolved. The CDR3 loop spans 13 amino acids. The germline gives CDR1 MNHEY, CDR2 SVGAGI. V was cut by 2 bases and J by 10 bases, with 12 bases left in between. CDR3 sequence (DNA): TGTGCCAGCAGTTACGAGAGGTCTGGACCCCAGCATTTT. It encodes CASSYERSGPQHF.

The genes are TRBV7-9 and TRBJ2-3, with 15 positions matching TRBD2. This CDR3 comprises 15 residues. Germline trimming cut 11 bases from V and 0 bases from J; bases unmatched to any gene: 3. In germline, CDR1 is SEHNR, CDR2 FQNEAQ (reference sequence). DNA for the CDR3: TGTGCCGCGGGACTAGCGGGGGGTAGCACAGATACGCAGTATTTT. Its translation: CAAGLAGGSTDTQYF.

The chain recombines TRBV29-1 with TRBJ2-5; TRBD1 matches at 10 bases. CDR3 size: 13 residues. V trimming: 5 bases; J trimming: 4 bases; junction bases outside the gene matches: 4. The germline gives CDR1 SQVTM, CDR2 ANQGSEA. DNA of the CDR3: TGCAGCGTTTCGACAGGGGGCAGAGAGACCCAGTACTTC. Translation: CSVSTGGRETQYF.

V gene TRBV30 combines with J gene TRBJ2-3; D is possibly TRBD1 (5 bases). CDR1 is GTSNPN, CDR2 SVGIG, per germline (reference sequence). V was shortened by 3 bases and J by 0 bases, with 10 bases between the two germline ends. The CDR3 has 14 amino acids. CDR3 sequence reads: CAWRGLLSTDTQYF. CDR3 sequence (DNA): TGTGCCTGGAGGGGGCTACTTAGCACAGATACGCAGTATTTT.

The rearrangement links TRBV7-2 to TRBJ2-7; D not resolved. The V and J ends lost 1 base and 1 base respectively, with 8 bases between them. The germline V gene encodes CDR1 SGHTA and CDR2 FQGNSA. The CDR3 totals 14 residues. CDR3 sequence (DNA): TGTGCCAGCAGCTTAGGTGTCCGTTCCTACGAGCAGTACTTC. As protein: CASSLGVRSYEQYF.

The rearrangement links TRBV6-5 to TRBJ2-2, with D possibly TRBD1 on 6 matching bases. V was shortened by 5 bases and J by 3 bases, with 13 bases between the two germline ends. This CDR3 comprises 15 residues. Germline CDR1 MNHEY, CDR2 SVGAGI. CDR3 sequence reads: CASSLVQGDTGELFF. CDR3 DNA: TGTGCCAGCAGTCTCGTACAGGGAGACACCGGGGAGCTGTTTTTT.

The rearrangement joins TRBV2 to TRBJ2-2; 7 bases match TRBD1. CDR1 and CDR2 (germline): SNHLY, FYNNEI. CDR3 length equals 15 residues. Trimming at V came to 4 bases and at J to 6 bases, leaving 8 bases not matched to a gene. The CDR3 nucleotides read TGTGCCAGCAGTGGGGGAAGGGGGCAGGCCGGGGAGCTGTTTTTT. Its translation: CASSGGRGQAGELFF.

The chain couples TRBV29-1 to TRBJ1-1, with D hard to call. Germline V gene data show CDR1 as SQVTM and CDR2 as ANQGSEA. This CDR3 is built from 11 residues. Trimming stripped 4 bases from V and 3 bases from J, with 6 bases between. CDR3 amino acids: CSVVPYTEAFF. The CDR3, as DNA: TGCAGCGTTGTTCCCTACACTGAAGCTTTCTTT.

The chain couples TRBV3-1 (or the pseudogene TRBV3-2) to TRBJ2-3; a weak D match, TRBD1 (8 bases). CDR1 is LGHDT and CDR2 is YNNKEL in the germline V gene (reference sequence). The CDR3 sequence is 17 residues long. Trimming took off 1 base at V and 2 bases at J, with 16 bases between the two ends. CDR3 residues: CASSQVQGGLYTDTQYF. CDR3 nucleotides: TGTGCCAGCAGCCAAGTACAGGGGGGGCTTTACACAGATACGCAGTATTTT.

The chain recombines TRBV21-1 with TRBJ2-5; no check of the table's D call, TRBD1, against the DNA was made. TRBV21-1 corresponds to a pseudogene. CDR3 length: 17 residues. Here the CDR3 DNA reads TGTGCCAGCAGCAAAAAATTGGGACAGGGGGCAGGAGAGACCCAGTACTTC. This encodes CASSKKLGQGAGETQYF.

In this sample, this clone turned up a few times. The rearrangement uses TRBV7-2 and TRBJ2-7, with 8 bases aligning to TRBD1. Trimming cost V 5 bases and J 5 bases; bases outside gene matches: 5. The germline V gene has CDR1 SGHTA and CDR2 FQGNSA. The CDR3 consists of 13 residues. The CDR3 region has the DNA TGTGCCAGCAGCGCGGACAGGGTAAACGAGCAGTACTTC. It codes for CASSADRVNEQYF.

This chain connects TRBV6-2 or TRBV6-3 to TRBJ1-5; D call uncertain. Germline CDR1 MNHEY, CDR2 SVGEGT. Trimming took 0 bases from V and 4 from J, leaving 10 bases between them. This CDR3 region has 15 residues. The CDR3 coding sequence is TGTGCCAGCAGTTACTCGTCAGCGGGGAATCAGCCCCAGCATTTT. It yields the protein CASSYSSAGNQPQHF.